Reported below is one T cell receptor (beta chain). Enrolled during active infection, Seattle patients were then followed longitudinally. These data come from a study of blood T cell repertoires in COVID-19. Study overall: Acute-phase and convalescent COVID-19 samples originated in the United States, Italy and Spain. T cells, B-cell-depleted T cells, or PBMCs provided the cDNA or gDNA that served as material.

In the study's own analysis: By means of reference gene primer amplification, nucleated cell counts were estimated. The assay was immunoSEQ multiplex PCR, and TCRdb's table has in-frame clones only and misses some. That table supplies the V and J calls and clone size; D and trimming were determined from the DNA. Of 400,000 to 450,000 clones in the sample, about 89% are singletons; the top ten hold under 2%. The CDR3 has 15 amino acids. Germline assignment: CDR1 LGHNA and CDR2 YSLEER. The V gene end was trimmed by 0 bases and the J gene end by 6 bases; junction bases not matched to a gene: 5. The sample comprised peripheral blood. The V gene is TRBV4-3, the J gene TRBJ1-5; 7 nucleotides agree with TRBD1. The source is a woman aged 40 to 55 with COVID-19, enrolled during active disease. The chain's CDR3 is CASSQDRQGSQPQHF. In nucleotides, the CDR3 is TGCGCCAGCAGCCAAGATCGACAGGGAAGTCAGCCCCAGCATTTT.